These T cell receptor beta chains were read from a single sample in a study of cytomegalovirus exposure and HLA in healthy donors. Profiling relied on immunoSEQ multiplex PCR, and the TCRdb table lists in-frame clones only, not all of them. The sample has 90,000 to 150,000 clones; 70% to 85% are singletons. Sequencing was carried out using PBMCs. These receptors were collected from a man between 18 and 35 years old in good health and CMV-seropositive. Both conserved end residues are part of each CDR3.

j_call v_call cdr3_aa
TRBJ2-2 TRBV7-9 CASSLATSGGLTELFF
TRBJ2-2 TRBV27 CASSSQGMNTGELFF
TRBJ1-4 TRBV18 CASSPPGTGVGEKLFF
TRBJ2-1 TRBV5-1 CASSSSGTHNEQFF
TRBJ1-6 TRBV6-1 CASSELQVSPLHF
TRBJ2-7 TRBV6-5 CASMGASYEQYF
TRBJ1-1 TRBV2 CASSMTRAFF
TRBJ2-3 TRBV6-5 CASSVWTGGTDTQYF
TRBJ2-3 TRBV20-1 CSARSGDTQYF
TRBJ2-1 TRBV20-1 CSAPRRNEQFF
TRBJ2-1 TRBV19 CASSIGGRGYNEQFF
TRBJ1-4 TRBV2 CASSEDNPTNEKLFF
TRBJ2-7 TRBV6-6 CASSVGSYEQYF
TRBJ1-4 TRBV5-1 CASSPGIPSANEKLFF
TRBJ2-1 TRBV6-4 CASSDSAGWKIF
TRBJ2-2 TRBV29-1 CSANSFSGEELFF